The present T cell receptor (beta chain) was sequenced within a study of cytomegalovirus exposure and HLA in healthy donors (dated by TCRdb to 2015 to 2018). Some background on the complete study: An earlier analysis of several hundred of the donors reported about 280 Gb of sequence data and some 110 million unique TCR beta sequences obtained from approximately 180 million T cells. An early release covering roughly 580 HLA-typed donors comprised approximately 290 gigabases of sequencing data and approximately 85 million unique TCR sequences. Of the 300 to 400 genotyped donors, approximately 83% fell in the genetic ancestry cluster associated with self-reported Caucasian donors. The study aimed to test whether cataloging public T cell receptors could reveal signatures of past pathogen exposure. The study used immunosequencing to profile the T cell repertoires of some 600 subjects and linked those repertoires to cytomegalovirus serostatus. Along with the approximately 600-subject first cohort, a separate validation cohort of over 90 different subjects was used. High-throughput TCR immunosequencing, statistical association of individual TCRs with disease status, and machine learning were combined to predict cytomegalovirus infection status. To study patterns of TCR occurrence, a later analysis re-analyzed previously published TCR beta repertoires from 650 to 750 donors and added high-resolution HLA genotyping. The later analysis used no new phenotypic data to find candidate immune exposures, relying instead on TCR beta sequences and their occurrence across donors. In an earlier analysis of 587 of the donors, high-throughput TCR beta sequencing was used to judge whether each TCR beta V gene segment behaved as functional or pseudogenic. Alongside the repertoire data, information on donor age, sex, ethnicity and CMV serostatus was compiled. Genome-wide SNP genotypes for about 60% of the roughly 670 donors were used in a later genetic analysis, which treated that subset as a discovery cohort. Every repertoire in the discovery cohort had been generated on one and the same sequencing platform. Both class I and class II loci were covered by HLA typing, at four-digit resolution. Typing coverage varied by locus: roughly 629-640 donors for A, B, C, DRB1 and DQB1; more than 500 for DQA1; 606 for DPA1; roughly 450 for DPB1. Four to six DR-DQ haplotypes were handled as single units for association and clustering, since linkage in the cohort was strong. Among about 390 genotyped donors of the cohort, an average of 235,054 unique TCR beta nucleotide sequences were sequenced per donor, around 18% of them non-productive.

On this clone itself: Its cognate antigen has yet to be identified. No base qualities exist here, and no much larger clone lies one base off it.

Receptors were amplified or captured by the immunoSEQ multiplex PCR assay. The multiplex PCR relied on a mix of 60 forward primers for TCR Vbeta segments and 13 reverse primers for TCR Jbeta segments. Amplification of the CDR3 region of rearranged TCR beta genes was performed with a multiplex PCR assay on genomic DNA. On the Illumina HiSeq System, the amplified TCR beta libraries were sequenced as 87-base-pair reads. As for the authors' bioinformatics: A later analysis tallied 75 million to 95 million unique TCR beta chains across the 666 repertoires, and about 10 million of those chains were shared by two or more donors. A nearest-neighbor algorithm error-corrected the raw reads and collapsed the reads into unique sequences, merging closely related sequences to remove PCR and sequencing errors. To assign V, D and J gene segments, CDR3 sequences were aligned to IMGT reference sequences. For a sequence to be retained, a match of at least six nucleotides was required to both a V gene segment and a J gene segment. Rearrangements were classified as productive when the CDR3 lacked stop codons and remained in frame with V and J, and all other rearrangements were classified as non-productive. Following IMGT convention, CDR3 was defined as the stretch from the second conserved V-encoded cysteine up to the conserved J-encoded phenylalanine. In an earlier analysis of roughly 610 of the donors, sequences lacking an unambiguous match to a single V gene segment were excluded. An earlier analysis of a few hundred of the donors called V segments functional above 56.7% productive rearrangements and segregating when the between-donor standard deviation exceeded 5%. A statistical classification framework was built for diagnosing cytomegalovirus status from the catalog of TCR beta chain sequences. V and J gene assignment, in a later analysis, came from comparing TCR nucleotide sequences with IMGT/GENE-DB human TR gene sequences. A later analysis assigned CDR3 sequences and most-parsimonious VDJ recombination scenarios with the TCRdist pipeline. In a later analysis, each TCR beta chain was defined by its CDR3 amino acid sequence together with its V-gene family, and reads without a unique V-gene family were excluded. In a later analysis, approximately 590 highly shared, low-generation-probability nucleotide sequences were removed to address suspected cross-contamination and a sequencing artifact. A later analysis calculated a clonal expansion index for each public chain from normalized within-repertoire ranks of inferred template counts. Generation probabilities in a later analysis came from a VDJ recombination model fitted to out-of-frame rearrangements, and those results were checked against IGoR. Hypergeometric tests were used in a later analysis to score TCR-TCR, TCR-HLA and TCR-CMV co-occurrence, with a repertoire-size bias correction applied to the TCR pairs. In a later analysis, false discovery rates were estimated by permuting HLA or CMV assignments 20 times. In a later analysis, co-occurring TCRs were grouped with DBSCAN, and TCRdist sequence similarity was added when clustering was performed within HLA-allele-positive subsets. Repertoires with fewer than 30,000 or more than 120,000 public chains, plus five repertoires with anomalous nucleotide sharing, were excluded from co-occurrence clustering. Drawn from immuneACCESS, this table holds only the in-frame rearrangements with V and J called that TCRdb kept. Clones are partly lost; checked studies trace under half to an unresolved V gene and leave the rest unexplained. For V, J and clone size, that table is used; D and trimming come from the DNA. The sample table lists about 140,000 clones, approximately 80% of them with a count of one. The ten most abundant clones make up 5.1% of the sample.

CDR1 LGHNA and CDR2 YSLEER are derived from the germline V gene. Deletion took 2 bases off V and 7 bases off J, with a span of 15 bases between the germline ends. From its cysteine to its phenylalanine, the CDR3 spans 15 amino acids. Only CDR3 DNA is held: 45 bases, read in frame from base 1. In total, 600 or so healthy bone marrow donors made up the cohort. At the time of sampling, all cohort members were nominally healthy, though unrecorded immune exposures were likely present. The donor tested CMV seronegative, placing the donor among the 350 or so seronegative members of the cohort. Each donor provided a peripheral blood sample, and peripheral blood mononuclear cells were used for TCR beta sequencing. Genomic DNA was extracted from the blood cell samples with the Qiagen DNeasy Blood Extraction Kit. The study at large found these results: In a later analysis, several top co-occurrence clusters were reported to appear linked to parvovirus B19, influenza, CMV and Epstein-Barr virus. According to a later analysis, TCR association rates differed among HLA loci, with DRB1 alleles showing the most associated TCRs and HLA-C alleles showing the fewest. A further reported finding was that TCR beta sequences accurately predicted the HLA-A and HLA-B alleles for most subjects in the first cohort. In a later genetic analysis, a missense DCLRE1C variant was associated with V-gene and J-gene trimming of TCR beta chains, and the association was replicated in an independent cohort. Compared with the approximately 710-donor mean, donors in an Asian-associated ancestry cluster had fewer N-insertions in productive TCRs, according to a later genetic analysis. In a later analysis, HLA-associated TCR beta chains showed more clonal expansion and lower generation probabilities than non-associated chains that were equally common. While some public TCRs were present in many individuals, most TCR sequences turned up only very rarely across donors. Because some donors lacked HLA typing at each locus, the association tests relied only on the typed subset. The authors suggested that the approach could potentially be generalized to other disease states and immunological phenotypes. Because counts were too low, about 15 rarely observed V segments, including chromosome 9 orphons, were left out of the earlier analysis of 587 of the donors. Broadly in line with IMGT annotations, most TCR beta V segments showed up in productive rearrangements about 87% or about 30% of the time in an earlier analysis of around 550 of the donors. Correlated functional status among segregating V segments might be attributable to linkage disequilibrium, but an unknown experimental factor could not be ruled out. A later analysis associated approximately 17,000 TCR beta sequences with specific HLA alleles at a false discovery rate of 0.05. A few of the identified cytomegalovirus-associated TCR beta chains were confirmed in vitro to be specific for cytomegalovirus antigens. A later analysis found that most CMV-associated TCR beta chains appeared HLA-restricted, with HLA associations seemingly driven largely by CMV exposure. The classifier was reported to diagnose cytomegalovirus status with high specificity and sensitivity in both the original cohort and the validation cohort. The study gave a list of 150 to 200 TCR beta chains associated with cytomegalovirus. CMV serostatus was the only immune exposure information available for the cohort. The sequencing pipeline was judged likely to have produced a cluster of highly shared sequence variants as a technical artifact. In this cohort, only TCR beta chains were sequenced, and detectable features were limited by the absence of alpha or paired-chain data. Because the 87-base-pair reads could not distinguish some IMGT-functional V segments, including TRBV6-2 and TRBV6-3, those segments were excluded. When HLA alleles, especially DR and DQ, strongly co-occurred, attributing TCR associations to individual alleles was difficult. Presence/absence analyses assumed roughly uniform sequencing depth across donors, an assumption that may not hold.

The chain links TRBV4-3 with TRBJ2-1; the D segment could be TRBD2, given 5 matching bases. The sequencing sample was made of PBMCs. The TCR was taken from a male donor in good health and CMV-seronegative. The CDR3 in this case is CASSQLTSARNEQFF. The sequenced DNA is TGCGCCAGCAGCCAACTCACTAGTGCAAGAAATGAGCAGTTCTTC.